This entry lists 24 T cell receptor beta chains sequenced from one sample in a study of graft-versus-host responses after intestinal transplantation (dated by TCRdb to about 2021). The method behind the library was the immunoSEQ multiplex PCR assay. The source is immuneACCESS, and TCRdb retained only in-frame sequences with V and J called. Part of the clones is not carried over; for the studies checked, unresolved V genes explain less than half of this, and the remainder is unexplained. This sample is represented by 81,000 or so clones; 80% to 95% of them were singletons. The ten largest account for about 1% of the sample. Their antigens are not known. In the paper's terms, the time point label means: cells obtained before transplantation from donor or recipient. The material sequenced was unstimulated CD8+ T cells sorted from spleen or lymph node cells, taken before transplant. The receptors derive from a human donor who was the organ donor for an intestinal transplant.

The chain joins TRBV4-2 to TRBJ1-2; D unresolved. CDR1 is LGHNA and CDR2 is YNFKEQ in the germline V gene. Between the trimmed V and J ends, which lost 2 bases and 4 bases, there was a span of 14 bases. The CDR3 extends over 15 amino acids. CDR3 nucleotide sequence: TGTGCCAGCAGCCAATCGTGTCCAGGTGGCTATGGCTACACCTTC. Protein sequence: CASSQSCPGGYGYTF.

This chain joins TRBV10-3 and TRBJ2-7; possibly TRBD2 for D (6 bases). The germline gives CDR1 ENHRY, CDR2 SYGVKD. V was shortened by 10 bases and J by 0 bases, with 19 bases between the two germline ends. CDR3 size: 15 residues. The CDR3 spells CATHGVGTSSYEQYF. The CDR3 region has the DNA TGTGCCACTCATGGGGTAGGGACTTCCTCCTACGAGCAGTACTTC.

The chain couples TRBV7-9 to TRBJ2-1; D possibly corresponds to TRBD1 (5 bases). The length of the CDR3 is 13 residues. The ends were cut back, 8 bases at V and 5 bases at J, with 13 bases in the middle. Germline lookup yields CDR1 SEHNR and CDR2 FQNEAQ (reference sequence). For the CDR3, the DNA is TGTGCCAGCGACCCAGGGTATAACAATGAGCAGTTCTTC. It yields the protein CASDPGYNNEQFF.

V and J are TRBV11-2 and TRBJ2-3, with TRBD2 matching 12 bases. Germline assignment: CDR1 SGHAT and CDR2 FQNNGV. Trimming at V came to 6 bases and at J to 2 bases, leaving 15 bases not matched to a gene. The CDR3 length is 19 residues. The CDR3 sequence is CASRPNHPGLAGFTDTQYF. In DNA, the CDR3 is TGTGCCAGCAGGCCAAACCACCCGGGACTAGCGGGTTTCACAGATACGCAGTATTTT.

V is TRBV5-1 and J is TRBJ2-5, with D tentatively TRBD2 (5 bases). The J call may be wrong; the DNA end is better matched by TRBJ2-7. This CDR3 has 13 amino acids. Germline V gene data show CDR1 as SGHRS and CDR2 as YFSETQ. CDR3 nucleotides: TGCGCCAGCATTCTAGGAGGAAACTACGAGCAGTACTTC. This gives the protein CASILGGNYEQYF.

J is TRBJ2-3 and V is TRBV28; 9 bases agree with TRBD2. V lost 5 bases to trimming and J lost 2 bases; unmatched junction nucleotides: 11. The CDR3 sequence is 17 residues long. CDR1 is MDHEN and CDR2 is SYDVKM in the germline V gene. CDR3 sequence (DNA): TGTGCCAGCAGTCCCCGGGGTAGCGGGGGACCCACAGATACGCAGTATTTT. This translates into CASSPRGSGGPTDTQYF.

This clone was detected a few times. The genes are TRBV6-4 and TRBJ2-7; unclear D gene. The germline V and J ends were trimmed by 2 bases and 3 bases, with 17 bases remaining between them. The germline gives CDR1 MRHNA, CDR2 SNTAGT. CDR3 length equals 16 residues. The DNA of the CDR3 is TGTGCCAGCAGTGACCCCGCCCCGATGGGCTTCTACGAGCAGTACTTC. It yields the protein CASSDPAPMGFYEQYF.

J is TRBJ2-1 and V is TRBV9; D is unclear. The V gene's germline CDR1 is SGDLS and CDR2 YYNGEE. Trimming took 3 bases from V and 8 from J, leaving 15 bases between them. The CDR3 totals 14 residues. CDR3 bases: TGTGCCAGCAGCGGACCCCCCATGACTCATGAGCAGTTCTTC. Its protein is CASSGPPMTHEQFF.

The V and J genes are TRBV2 and TRBJ2-1; 11 nucleotides agree with TRBD2. Looked up from germline, CDR1 is SNHLY and CDR2 is FYNNEI. The CDR3 is made up of 16 amino acids. The V gene end was trimmed by 7 bases and the J gene end by 12 bases; junction bases not matched to a gene: 17. The CDR3 here is CASTLVQVAGGAGQFF. CDR3 coding DNA: TGTGCCAGCACCCTCGTCCAGGTAGCGGGAGGGGCTGGGCAGTTCTTC.

This clone was counted between two and nine times. This sequence joins TRBV30 and TRBJ1-2, with D perhaps matching TRBD1 (5 bases). The CDR3 runs to 11 residues. Germline V gene lookup returns CDR1 GTSNPN and CDR2 SVGIG (reference sequence). V gave up 4 bases and J gave up 4 bases, with 7 bases separating them. The CDR3, as DNA: TGTGCCTGGATGCAGGGCTATGGCTACACCTTC. It encodes CAWMQGYGYTF. Variable domain in full (rest from reference TRBV30 and TRBJ1-2): SQTIHQWPATLVQPVGSPLSLECTVEGTSNPNLYWYRQAAGRGLQLLFYSVGIGQISSEVPQNLSASRPQDRQFILSSKKLLLSDSGFYLCAWMQGYGYTFGSGTRLTVV.

The gene calls are TRBV2 and TRBJ2-3; TRBD2 aligns across 8 bases. The CDR3 runs to 16 residues. The ends lost 1 base at V and 7 bases at J; junction bases unmatched: 10. The germline CDR1 and CDR2 sequences are SNHLY and FYNNEI. The CDR3 region has the DNA TGTGCCAGCAGTGAAGGGGCGGGGGGCCCCATGAATACGCAGTATTTT. Translating gives CASSEGAGGPMNTQYF.

J is TRBJ1-2 and V is TRBV7-6, with 7 bases that match TRBD1. The CDR3 runs to 17 residues. CDR1 SGHVS and CDR2 FNYEAQ come from the germline V gene. V lost 1 base, J lost 2 bases, and 10 bases stayed unmatched. CDR3 amino acids: CASSLVPVRRGNYGYTF. For the CDR3, the DNA is TGTGCCAGCAGCTTAGTCCCCGTTCGCAGGGGGAACTATGGCTACACCTTC.

This chain uses TRBV7-9 with TRBJ2-5; a possible D gene is TRBD1 (5 bases). From germline, CDR1 is SEHNR and CDR2 FQNEAQ (reference sequence). V lost 7 bases, J lost 1 base, and 16 bases lay in between. The CDR3 is 15 amino acids. CDR3 loop: CASIGEKLLQETQYF. CDR3 in DNA: TGTGCCAGCATAGGGGAAAAACTACTCCAAGAGACCCAGTACTTC.

The rearrangement joins TRBV27 to TRBJ2-7; 11 nucleotides align to TRBD2. The CDR3 extends over 14 amino acids. Germline-derived CDR1 and CDR2 are MNHEY and SMNVEV (reference sequence). The V gene end was trimmed by 2 bases and the J gene end by 5 bases; junction bases not matched to a gene: 2. The CDR3: CASSLGTSGDEQYF. The CDR3, as DNA: TGTGCCAGCAGTTTAGGGACTAGCGGCGACGAGCAGTACTTC.

V gene TRBV7-2 combines with J gene TRBJ2-7, with D perhaps TRBD2 (6 bases). The CDR3 runs to 16 residues. V lost 4 bases and J 5 bases, leaving 21 bases between the germline ends. Looked up from germline, CDR1 is SGHTA and CDR2 is FQGNSA. As DNA, the CDR3 is TGTGCCAGCAGCTCTAACCCCTACCCGGGGGTGGACGAGCAGTACTTC. Translating gives CASSSNPYPGVDEQYF.

This chain connects TRBV6-5 to TRBJ2-1, with D possibly being TRBD2 (6 bases). CDR3 size: 15 residues. Germline V CDR1 and CDR2: MNHEY, SVGAGI. Trimming took off 5 bases at V and 0 bases at J, with 11 bases between the two ends. DNA of the CDR3: TGTGCCAGCAGTCCCAGCGGGTTCTCCTACAATGAGCAGTTCTTC. It translates to CASSPSGFSYNEQFF.

This clone was recorded once. CDR3 in DNA: TGTGCCAGCAGCTATGGACAGGGGGCGCAGCCCCAGCATTTT. It specifies CASSYGQGAQPQHF. This chain links TRBV5-6 with TRBJ1-5; 11 nucleotides match TRBD1. J was trimmed by 7 bases and V by 3 bases; bases with no gene match: 3. This CDR3 comprises 14 residues. Germline V gives CDR1 SGHDT, CDR2 YYEEEE.

The chain recombines TRBV12-5 with TRBJ2-4, with D tentatively TRBD1 (6 bases). Germline V gene lookup returns CDR1 LGHNT and CDR2 FRNRAP. CDR3 length: 16 residues. The V and J ends lost 4 bases and 8 bases respectively, with 21 bases between them. CDR3: CASGWVLQGHGHIQYF. The CDR3 DNA follows: TGTGCTAGTGGTTGGGTTCTTCAGGGGCATGGACACATTCAGTACTTC.

The DNA for the CDR3 is TGTGCCAGCAGCCGACTAGCGGGAGAGGAGTACGAGCAGTACTTC. Its protein is CASSRLAGEEYEQYF. This rearrangement joins TRBV7-2 to TRBJ2-7; TRBD2 matches 12 bases. V trimming: 5 bases; J trimming: 4 bases; junction bases outside the gene matches: 6. This CDR3 comprises 15 residues. CDR1 and CDR2 from the germline V gene are SGHTA and FQGNSA.

In its sample, this clone was seen a few times. The rearrangement joins TRBV30 to TRBJ1-1; no clear D gene. The CDR3 runs 13 residues. The ends were cut back, 0 bases at V and 4 bases at J, with 9 bases in the middle. The germline V gene encodes CDR1 GTSNPN and CDR2 SVGIG (reference sequence). As DNA, the CDR3 is TGTGCCTGGAGTGTCGGAGAGGTCACTGAAGCTTTCTTT. Translating gives CAWSVGEVTEAFF.

J is TRBJ2-2 and V is TRBV5-1; 8 nucleotides align to TRBD1. This CDR3 has 14 residues. Germline trimming cut 8 bases from V and 1 base from J; bases unmatched to any gene: 4. Looked up from germline, CDR1 is SGHRS and CDR2 is YFSETQ. CDR3: CASTDRVNTGELFF. As DNA, the CDR3 is TGCGCCAGTACGGACAGGGTGAACACCGGGGAGCTGTTTTTT.

In its sample, this clone was seen a few times. V is TRBV28 and J is TRBJ2-4; 8 positions match TRBD1. V was clipped by 0 bases and J by 4 bases; unmatched bases: 5. The CDR3 consists of 16 residues. Germline CDR1 reads MDHEN; CDR2 reads SYDVKM. The CDR3 spells CASSLWRQGAKNIQYF. The CDR3 nucleotides are TGTGCCAGCAGTTTATGGCGGCAGGGGGCTAAAAACATTCAGTACTTC.

The gene calls are TRBV13 and TRBJ1-2, with D possibly matching TRBD1 (6 bases). The CDR3 loop spans 14 amino acids. Germline-derived CDR1 and CDR2 are PRHDT and FYEKMQ (reference sequence). V shed 7 bases and J shed 2 bases, with 14 bases lying between them. CDR3: CASKEGQGNYGYTF. DNA for the CDR3: TGTGCCAGCAAAGAGGGCCAGGGGAACTATGGCTACACCTTC.

The chain uses TRBV7-8 and TRBJ2-1; D uncertain. Trimming cost V 6 bases and J 5 bases, with 8 bases left between them. Germline V gene data show CDR1 as SGHVS and CDR2 as FQNEAQ. CDR3 length equals 12 residues. CDR3 nucleotides: TGTGCCAGCAGAGATCTAGACAATGAGCAGTTCTTC. Translated: CASRDLDNEQFF.